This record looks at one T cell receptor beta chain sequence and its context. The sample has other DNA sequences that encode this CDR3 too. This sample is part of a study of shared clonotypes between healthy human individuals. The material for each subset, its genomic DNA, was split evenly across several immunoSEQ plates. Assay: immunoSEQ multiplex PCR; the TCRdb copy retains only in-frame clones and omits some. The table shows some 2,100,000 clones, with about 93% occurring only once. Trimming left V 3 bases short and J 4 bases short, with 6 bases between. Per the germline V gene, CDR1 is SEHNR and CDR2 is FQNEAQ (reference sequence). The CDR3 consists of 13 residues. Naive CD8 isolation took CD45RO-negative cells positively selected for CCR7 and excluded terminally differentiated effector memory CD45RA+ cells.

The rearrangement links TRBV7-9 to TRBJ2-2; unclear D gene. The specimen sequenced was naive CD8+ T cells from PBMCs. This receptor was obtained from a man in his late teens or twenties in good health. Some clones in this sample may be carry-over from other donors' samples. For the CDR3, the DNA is TGTGCCAGCAGCTTGGGTGGCACCGGGGAGCTGTTTTTT. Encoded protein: CASSLGGTGELFF. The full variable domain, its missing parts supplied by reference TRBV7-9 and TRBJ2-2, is DTGVSQNPRHKITKRGQNVTFRCDPISEHNRLYWYRQTLGQGPEFLTYFQNEAQLEKSRLLSDRFSAERPKGSFSTLEIQRTEQGDSAMYLCASSLGGTGELFFGEGSRLTVL.